The 20 T cell receptor beta chains below all came from one sample that was sequenced in a study of Graves' ophthalmopathy and Graves' hyperthyroidism. Amplified material comprised TCR beta CDR3 regions derived from RNA transcripts. Investigators did first-round RT-PCR with HTBI primers, then second-round multiplex PCR. Using its own MiXCR run on the multiplex PCR reads, TCRdb lists one record per CDR3 protein. The sample contains around 1.1 million distinct CDR3 sequences, about two fifths of which appear only once. Material for sequencing was peripheral blood or thyroid tissue (not recorded which). The source is an adult man with Graves' hyperthyroidism.

This sequence joins TRBV5-4 and TRBJ2-5; TRBD1 might be the D (6 bases). Germline loops: CDR1 SGHNT, CDR2 YYREEE (reference sequence). Deletions cut 0 bases from V and 1 base from J, with 10 bases between. This CDR3 is 15 amino acids long. This chain's CDR3 is CASSLDGGSQETQYF. The CDR3 DNA reads TGTGCCAGCAGCTTGGATGGGGGCAGCCAAGAGACCCAGTACTTC.

Ten or more counts support this clonotype. The rearrangement joins TRBV19 to TRBJ2-5, with 7 bases lining up with TRBD1. The germline V gene encodes CDR1 LNHDA and CDR2 SQIVND (reference sequence). V was clipped by 3 bases and J by 2 bases; unmatched bases: 3. The CDR3 has 14 residues. The CDR3 DNA sequence: TGTGCCAGTAGTATCCAGGGACAGCAAGAGACCCAGTACTTC. Its translation: CASSIQGQQETQYF.

This clonotype was counted between two and nine times. The V call is TRBV2, the J call TRBJ1-5; the D gene is possibly TRBD1 (6 bases). The CDR3 loop spans 13 amino acids. Trimming pared 8 bases from V and 4 bases from J, leaving 12 bases between. The germline CDR1 and CDR2 sequences are SNHLY and FYNNEI. The CDR3 protein is CASGGQWNQPQHF. The CDR3 region has the DNA TGTGCCAGCGGCGGACAGTGGAATCAGCCCCAGCATTTT.

Concerning this clonotype itself: Mismatch with germline at one junction end may stem from a read error. J is TRBJ2-6 and V is TRBV10-3; TRBD1 aligns across 8 bases. Germline CDR1 and CDR2: ENHRY and SYGVKD. The CDR3 runs 13 residues. CDR3 loop: CAISDMTGVTEAF. Written as DNA, the CDR3 is TGTGCCATCAGTGACATGACAGGGGTCACTGAAGCTTTC.

This chain joins TRBV29-1 and TRBJ2-2, with no clear D. In germline, CDR1 is SQVTM, CDR2 ANQGSEA. The CDR3 totals 8 residues. Trimming removed 6 bases at V and 13 bases at J, with 6 bases between. CDR3: CSVGWLFF. CDR3 sequence (DNA): TGCAGCGTAGGGTGGCTGTTTTTT.

V usage is TRBV5-1 and J usage is TRBJ1-1; unclear D gene. Germline V gives CDR1 SGHRS, CDR2 YFSETQ. The CDR3 is 14 residues long. Trimming took 4 bases from V and 1 from J, leaving 11 bases between them. The CDR3 region has the DNA TGCGCCAGCAGCCGCGAGGCAGGGAACACTGAAGCTTTCTTT. It yields the protein CASSREAGNTEAFF. Together with reference TRBV5-1 and TRBJ1-1, the CDR3 gives the full variable domain: KAGVTQTPRYLIKTRGQQVTLSCSPISGHRSVSWYQQTPGQGLQFLFEYFSETQRNKGNFPGRFSGRQFSNSRSEMNVSTLELGDSALYLCASSREAGNTEAFFGQGTRLTVV.

This clonotype was seen a few times. This chain joins TRBV28 and TRBJ2-7; TRBD1 matches at 7 bases. This CDR3 region has 14 residues. J gave up 4 bases and V 6 bases, and 9 bases lay outside the gene matches. Germline V gene data show CDR1 as MDHEN and CDR2 as SYDVKM. CDR3 loop: CASRPGTANYEQYF. For the CDR3, the DNA is TGTGCCAGCAGGCCCGGGACAGCCAATTACGAGCAGTACTTC.

V and J are TRBV9 and TRBJ1-4; TRBD1 aligns across 10 bases. The CDR3 totals 15 residues. Germline CDR1 and CDR2: SGDLS and YYNGEE. J was trimmed by 6 bases and V by 6 bases; bases with no gene match: 8. This CDR3 reads CASNPSGTGDEKLFF. The CDR3, as DNA: TGTGCCAGCAACCCTTCCGGGACAGGGGATGAAAAACTGTTTTTT. Using reference TRBV9 and TRBJ1-4 for the parts outside the CDR3, the full variable domain is DSGVTQTPKHLITATGQRVTLRCSPRSGDLSVYWYQQSLDQGLQFLIQYYNGEERAKGNILERFSAQQFPDLHSELNLSSLELGDSALYFCASNPSGTGDEKLFFGSGTQLSVL.

This clonotype occurred many times. The rearrangement joins TRBV27 to TRBJ1-5; D possibly corresponds to TRBD1 (5 bases). From germline, CDR1 is MNHEY and CDR2 SMNVEV (reference sequence). The CDR3 contains 14 residues. V was cut by 6 bases and J by 4 bases, with 13 bases left in between. The CDR3 here is CASSSQGPNQPQHF. CDR3 sequence (DNA): TGTGCCAGCAGCTCTCAGGGTCCTAATCAGCCCCAGCATTTT.

Comments on this clonotype: A read error may account for a junction end that differs from germline. J is TRBJ1-5 and V is TRBV24-1; D call uncertain. Germline V gives CDR1 KGHDR, CDR2 SFDVKD. CDR3 length: 15 amino acids. The CDR3: CASSSIQSMHQPQHF. The CDR3 DNA sequence: TGTGCCAGCAGTTCCATCCAGTCGATGCATCAGCCCCAGCATTTT.

This clonotype was counted many times. This sequence joins TRBV19 and TRBJ1-1; TRBD1 is a possible D gene (6 bases). Germline values: CDR1 LNHDA, CDR2 SQIVND (reference sequence). This CDR3 is built from 14 residues. V dropped 3 bases and J dropped 4 bases, with 12 bases sitting between them. The CDR3 DNA is TGTGCCAGTAGTATGTACAGGGTGGGCACTGAAGCTTTCTTT. Protein: CASSMYRVGTEAFF.

A word on this clonotype: A read error may be the cause here, since a much bigger clone is one base away. The CDR3, as DNA: TGTGCCAGTAGTAGAAGGGTGGACACCGGGGAGCTGTTTTTT. As protein: CASSRRVDTGELFF. The rearrangement links TRBV19 to TRBJ2-2, with D unresolved. The CDR3 length is 14 residues. Germline CDR1 reads LNHDA; CDR2 reads SQIVND (reference sequence). Between the trimmed V and J ends, which lost 4 bases and 3 bases, there was a span of 9 bases.

This sequence joins TRBV10-3 and TRBJ1-1, with a tentative D call TRBD1 (5 bases). Trimming stripped 3 bases from V and 4 bases from J, with 12 bases between. This CDR3 comprises 14 residues. Germline CDR1 ENHRY, CDR2 SYGVKD. The CDR3 DNA reads TGTGCCATCAGTGATAGGGGAGGCAGCACTGAAGCTTTCTTT. Its translation: CAISDRGGSTEAFF.

The V call is TRBV6-1, the J call TRBJ1-2; D is unclear. Germline V lookup: CDR1 MNHNS, CDR2 SASEGT. Trimming took off 1 base at V and 14 bases at J, with 17 bases between the two ends. CDR3 length equals 13 residues. CDR3 amino acids: CASSEDLLGISTF. CDR3 sequence (DNA): TGTGCCAGCAGTGAAGACCTCTTAGGGATCTCGACCTTC.

This clonotype showed up many times. The rearrangement links TRBV9 to TRBJ2-5, with 8 bases that match TRBD2. Germline CDR1 reads SGDLS; CDR2 reads YYNGEE. The CDR3 totals 14 residues. With 2 bases clipped from V and 5 bases from J, the junction kept 5 bases outside the gene matches. In nucleotides, the CDR3 is TGTGCCAGCAGCGTTGGAGGCGGGGGGGAGACCCAGTACTTC. Residues: CASSVGGGGETQYF.

This clonotype was detected a few times. V gene TRBV28 combines with J gene TRBJ2-7, with 14 bases aligning to TRBD2. V gave up 4 bases and J gave up 5 bases; unmatched junction bases: 16. The CDR3 extends over 19 amino acids. Germline V gene lookup returns CDR1 MDHEN and CDR2 SYDVKM. The CDR3 sequence: CASSYGTSGGPSVDDEQYF. CDR3 DNA: TGTGCCAGCAGTTACGGGACTAGCGGGGGCCCATCGGTTGACGACGAGCAGTACTTC. Full variable domain (outside the CDR3, taken from reference TRBV28 and TRBJ2-7): DVKVTQSSRYLVKRTGEKVFLECVQDMDHENMFWYRQDPGLGLRLIYFSYDVKMKEKGDIPEGYSVSREKKERFSLILESASTNQTSMYLCASSYGTSGGPSVDDEQYFGPGTRLTVT.

This clonotype was counted between two and nine times. The J gene is TRBJ2-5, the V gene TRBV25-1, with D tentatively TRBD2 (6 bases). The CDR3 contains 17 residues. V dropped 7 bases and J dropped 5 bases, with 26 bases sitting between them. Germline assignment: CDR1 MGHDK and CDR2 SYGVNS. CDR3 sequence (DNA): TGTGCCAGCAAGGGACCGGGATTAGCGGCCCCCGTGGAGACCCAGTACTTC. Protein product: CASKGPGLAAPVETQYF.

This sequence joins TRBV20-1 and TRBJ2-2; 9 bases are shared with TRBD2. CDR3 length equals 15 residues. Germline trimming cut 5 bases from V and 4 bases from J; bases unmatched to any gene: 8. Per the germline V gene, CDR1 is DFQATT and CDR2 is SNEGSKA (reference sequence). CDR3 nucleotides: TGCAGTGCTTTCCTAGCGGGAAGGTCCACCGGGGAGCTGTTTTTT. Its translation is CSAFLAGRSTGELFF.

About this clonotype itself: A read error may be the cause here, since a much bigger clone is one base away. V gene TRBV10-3 combines with J gene TRBJ1-2; D is ambiguous. The germline V and J ends were trimmed by 3 bases and 8 bases, with 13 bases remaining between them. The CDR3 has 13 amino acids. CDR1 is ENHRY, CDR2 SYGVKD, per germline. Here the CDR3 DNA reads TGTGCCATCAGTGAAGTTGAAGGGCTGGGCTACACCTTC. As protein: CAISEVEGLGYTF.

J is TRBJ1-5 and V is TRBV10-3; the D gene is possibly TRBD1 (5 bases). This CDR3 region has 16 residues. V shed 10 bases and J shed 3 bases, with 22 bases lying between them. Looked up from germline, CDR1 is ENHRY and CDR2 is SYGVKD. DNA of the CDR3: TGTGCCAGCAGCCCCGGAGGAGGGGCGAACAATCAGCCCCAGCATTTT. Its translation is CASSPGGGANNQPQHF.